Following are 22 T cell receptor beta chains from one sample sequenced in a study of shared clonotypes between healthy human individuals. The table came from immunoSEQ multiplex PCR; TCRdb's copy has only in-frame clones and leaves some out. The sample consists of over 2 million clones, roughly 92% of them appearing once. The specimen sequenced was naive CD4+ T cells from PBMCs. The subset is: CD45RA+ positively selected. The receptors were sampled from a man aged 18-30 years in good health. Some clones in this sample may be carry-over from other donors' samples.

The gene calls are TRBV5-4 and TRBJ2-1, with D unclear. The CDR3 has 13 amino acids. Trimming left V 9 bases short and J 6 bases short, with 16 bases between. CDR1 and CDR2 (germline): SGHNT, YYREEE (reference sequence). CDR3 residues: CAIPGPSGNEQFF. CDR3 nucleotides: TGTGCCATCCCGGGCCCGTCAGGCAATGAGCAGTTCTTC.

This clone has a handful of counts. The genes are TRBV7-6 and TRBJ1-5; D remains unclear. V was shortened by 0 bases and J by 4 bases, with 10 bases between the two germline ends. The CDR3 length is 15 residues. Per germline, CDR1 SGHVS and CDR2 FNYEAQ. CDR3 sequence (DNA): TGTGCCAGCAGCTTAGCTTTTGGGCCTAATCAGCCCCAGCATTTT. Amino acids: CASSLAFGPNQPQHF.

This clone was seen just once. The chain couples TRBV14 to TRBJ2-7; 8 nucleotides agree with TRBD2. The germline CDR1 and CDR2 sequences are SGHDN and FVKESK. The CDR3 has 15 amino acids. V dropped 3 bases and J dropped 0; count of bases not matched to a gene: 4. CDR3 bases: TGTGCCAGCAGCCAGTCGACTAGCGTCTCCTACGAGCAGTACTTC. This codes for CASSQSTSVSYEQYF.

The chain is built from TRBV6-6 and TRBJ2-2; TRBD1 is a possible D gene (6 bases). Per germline, CDR1 MNHNY and CDR2 SVGAGI (reference sequence). V lost 6 bases to trimming and J lost 7 bases, with 12 bases between them. The CDR3 has 13 residues. In DNA, the CDR3 is TGTGCCAGCAGCGACAGGCTAGTCGGGGAGCTGTTTTTT. It translates to CASSDRLVGELFF.

This clone has just one count. The chain employs TRBV5-4 and TRBJ2-1; D is uncertain. Germline values: CDR1 SGHNT, CDR2 YYREEE (reference sequence). The CDR3 extends over 13 amino acids. V was shortened by 0 bases and J by 8 bases, with 9 bases between the two germline ends. The CDR3 sequence: CASSLAGAHEQFF. Written as DNA, the CDR3 is TGTGCCAGCAGCTTGGCGGGTGCCCATGAGCAGTTCTTC.

The chain combines TRBV28 with TRBJ2-7, with 9 bases that match TRBD1. Germline V CDR1 and CDR2: MDHEN, SYDVKM. The V and J ends lost 2 bases and 3 bases, in that order; junction bases with no gene match: 8. This CDR3 comprises 16 residues. The CDR3 loop reads CASSLIPGTGHYEQYF. CDR3 DNA: TGTGCCAGCAGTTTAATCCCCGGGACAGGGCACTACGAGCAGTACTTC. The full variable domain, rest sourced from reference TRBV28 and TRBJ2-7, is DVKVTQSSRYLVKRTGEKVFLECVQDMDHENMFWYRQDPGLGLRLIYFSYDVKMKEKGDIPEGYSVSREKKERFSLILESASTNQTSMYLCASSLIPGTGHYEQYFGPGTRLTVT.

V and J are TRBV11-2 and TRBJ2-7, with D maybe TRBD2 (5 bases). This CDR3 spans 13 amino acids. Trimming left V 5 bases short and J 4 bases short, with 12 bases between. Germline CDR1 SGHAT, CDR2 FQNNGV. The CDR3, as DNA: TGTGCCAGCAGCAGAAGCGGAAGTTACGAGCAGTACTTC. Protein: CASSRSGSYEQYF.

The chain recombines TRBV2 with TRBJ1-3; TRBD1 agrees at 11 bases. The CDR3 runs 14 residues. Losses at the gene ends were 8 bases for V and 8 bases for J; bases not matched to a gene: 8. The germline CDR1 and CDR2 sequences are SNHLY and FYNNEI. CDR3: CASGGQGAWDTIYF. The CDR3 nucleotides are TGTGCCAGCGGCGGACAGGGGGCGTGGGACACCATATATTTT.

The chain recombines TRBV7-9 with TRBJ1-4; D is uncertain. This CDR3 is built from 15 residues. CDR1 and CDR2 (germline): SEHNR, FQNEAQ (reference sequence). Trimming stripped 4 bases from V and 4 bases from J, with 13 bases between. CDR3 sequence: CASSYASPVNEKLFF. The CDR3 nucleotides are TGTGCCAGCAGCTATGCCAGCCCCGTTAATGAAAAACTGTTTTTT.

The CDR3 region is CASSREGQGLGYTF. Written as DNA, the CDR3 is TGCGCCAGCAGCCGCGAAGGACAGGGTTTGGGCTACACCTTC. This chain connects TRBV5-1 to TRBJ1-2; 8 bases map to TRBD1. The CDR3 runs to 14 residues. The V segment lost 4 bases and the J segment 8 bases; nucleotides outside the gene matches: 10. Per germline, CDR1 SGHRS and CDR2 YFSETQ.

V and J are TRBV9 and TRBJ1-2; D is ambiguous. CDR1 is SGDLS and CDR2 is YYNGEE in the germline V gene. This CDR3 is built from 14 residues. V was clipped by 3 bases and J by 1 base, with 10 bases between them. CDR3 protein: CASSGSAYNYGYTF. The CDR3 DNA is TGTGCCAGCAGCGGGTCAGCTTATAACTATGGCTACACCTTC.

The CDR3 spells CASSLGSGVATNEKLFF. As DNA, the CDR3 is TGTGCCAGCAGCTTAGGGTCGGGGGTTGCAACTAATGAAAAACTGTTTTTT. J is TRBJ1-4 and V is TRBV7-2; perhaps TRBD1 as D (5 bases). Germline CDR1 SGHTA, CDR2 FQGNSA. Deletions cut 1 base from V and 0 bases from J, with 12 bases between. The CDR3 runs to 17 residues.

The chain links TRBV6-6 to TRBJ2-7, with 8 bases aligning to TRBD1. V dropped 2 bases and J dropped 0; count of bases not matched to a gene: 6. The CDR3 has 16 amino acids. CDR1 is MNHNY, CDR2 SVGAGI, per germline (reference sequence). The CDR3 here is CASSYQTGQASYEQYF. For the CDR3, the DNA is TGTGCCAGCAGTTACCAAACGGGACAGGCCTCCTACGAGCAGTACTTC.

The genes are TRBV15 and TRBJ1-5; D is uncertain. This CDR3 is 15 amino acids long. The germline CDR1 and CDR2 sequences are LNHNV and YYDKDF (reference sequence). Trimming removed 0 bases from V and 2 bases from J, with 8 bases in between. The CDR3 protein is CATSRDAAGNQPQHF. DNA for the CDR3: TGTGCCACCAGCAGAGATGCGGCAGGCAATCAGCCCCAGCATTTT.

The V and J genes are TRBV7-2 and TRBJ2-5; D gene uncertain. This CDR3 spans 11 amino acids. V gave up 5 bases and J gave up 3 bases, with 4 bases separating them. The V gene's germline CDR1 is SGHTA and CDR2 FQGNSA. In nucleotides, the CDR3 is TGTGCCAGCAGCAAAGAAGAGACCCAGTACTTC. Residues: CASSKEETQYF.

This chain connects TRBV2 to TRBJ2-3; D is ambiguous. The CDR3 totals 15 residues. Per the germline V gene, CDR1 is SNHLY and CDR2 is FYNNEI. V was pared by 3 bases and J by 6 bases, with 16 bases between. The CDR3 DNA follows: TGTGCCAGCAGTGATTGGGGTGGTGGCATGGATACGCAGTATTTT. It is translated as CASSDWGGGMDTQYF. The full variable domain, with the rest looked up from reference TRBV2 and TRBJ2-3, is EPEVTQTPSHQVTQMGQEVILRCVPISNHLYFYWYRQILGQKVEFLVSFYNNEISEKSEIFDDQFSVERPDGSNFTLKIRSTKLEDSAMYFCASSDWGGGMDTQYFGPGTRLTVL.

V gene TRBV30 combines with J gene TRBJ2-4; no firm D call. Trimming cost V 3 bases and J 3 bases, with 15 bases left between them. Germline assignment: CDR1 GTSNPN and CDR2 SVGIG (reference sequence). The CDR3 consists of 15 residues. Here the CDR3 DNA reads TGTGCCTGGAGAGACTTTCCCATGGACAAAAACATTCAGTACTTC. Translated, it gives CAWRDFPMDKNIQYF.

In its sample, this clone was seen once. The CDR3 DNA follows: TGCAGCGTTGACCTAGCGGGAGGTGCGGGCACCGGGGAGCTGTTTTTT. Encoded protein: CSVDLAGGAGTGELFF. The J gene is TRBJ2-2, the V gene TRBV29-1, with TRBD2 identical over 11 bases. This CDR3 is built from 16 residues. From germline, CDR1 is SQVTM and CDR2 ANQGSEA. V gave up 3 bases and J gave up 4 bases; unmatched junction bases: 7.

The CDR3 sequence is CAVLPGFGNTIYF. The CDR3 DNA reads as TGTGCCGTCCTACCTGGTTTTGGAAACACCATATATTTT. The chain is built from TRBV7-9 and TRBJ1-3; no definite D call. Germline assignment: CDR1 SEHNR and CDR2 FQNEAQ (reference sequence). The CDR3 has 13 amino acids. Trimming pared 11 bases from V and 3 bases from J, leaving 14 bases between.

This clone was seen a few times. Other nucleotide sequences in the sample specify the same CDR3. The V gene is TRBV7-9, the J gene TRBJ2-2; D unclear. This CDR3 is built from 15 residues. CDR1 SEHNR and CDR2 FQNEAQ come from the germline V gene (reference sequence). V was shortened by 1 base and J by 0 bases, with 6 bases between the two germline ends. CDR3 loop: CASSLGATNTGELFF. DNA for the CDR3: TGTGCCAGCAGCTTAGGGGCGACGAACACCGGGGAGCTGTTTTTT.

The V and J genes are TRBV10-3 and TRBJ2-7, with unresolved D. Trimming stripped 7 bases from V and 6 bases from J, with 10 bases between. CDR1 ENHRY and CDR2 SYGVKD come from the germline V gene. The CDR3 length is 11 residues. The CDR3 reads CAIKIVAEQYF. In DNA, the CDR3 is TGTGCCATCAAAATTGTTGCCGAGCAGTACTTC.

The chain combines TRBV2 with TRBJ2-5, with D unclear. The CDR3 length is 12 residues. V was trimmed by 6 bases and J by 5 bases, leaving 10 bases between them. Germline loops: CDR1 SNHLY, CDR2 FYNNEI. CDR3 bases: TGTGCCAGCAGCTACATAGGGGAGACCCAGTACTTC. Translating gives CASSYIGETQYF.